The 21 T cell receptor beta chains in this list originate from one sample, sequenced in a study of blood T cell repertoires in COVID-19. Clones were sequenced by immunoSEQ multiplex PCR, and TCRdb holds only the in-frame ones, with some missing. Seen here are about 150,000 clones, 80% to 90% observed once, and the top ten hold approximately 3%. Material: peripheral blood. The receptors here all came from a man in his 60s with acute or convalescent COVID-19.

The chain combines TRBV15 with TRBJ1-4, with a weak D call TRBD1 (5 bases). The germline gives CDR1 LNHNV, CDR2 YYDKDF (reference sequence). This CDR3 region has 15 residues. Trimming stripped 3 bases from V and 8 bases from J, with 16 bases between. The CDR3 loop is CATSSEQAGREKLFF. The CDR3 DNA follows: TGTGCCACCAGCAGCGAACAGGCTGGGCGCGAAAAACTGTTTTTT. Based on the CDR3 plus reference TRBV15 and TRBJ1-4, the full variable domain is DAMVIQNPRYQVTQFGKPVTLSCSQTLNHNVMYWYQQKSSQAPKLLFHYYDKDFNNEADTPDNFQSRRPNTSFCFLDIRSPGLGDTAMYLCATSSEQAGREKLFFGSGTQLSVL.

The table lists this clone with a count of one. The chain links TRBV9 to TRBJ1-1, with 9 bases lining up with TRBD1. Germline CDR1 reads SGDLS; CDR2 reads YYNGEE. This CDR3 comprises 13 residues. J was trimmed by 5 bases and V by 4 bases; bases with no gene match: 3. CDR3 in DNA: TGTGCCAGCAGCACAGGGGGCGGGACTGAAGCTTTCTTT. It specifies CASSTGGGTEAFF.

The rearrangement uses TRBV15 and TRBJ1-1; D might be TRBD1 (6 bases). Germline lookup yields CDR1 LNHNV and CDR2 YYDKDF (reference sequence). Trimming left V 2 bases short and J 11 bases short, with 15 bases between. The CDR3 is made up of 13 amino acids. The CDR3 is CATSRPNGQRAFF. The CDR3 region has the DNA TGTGCCACCAGCAGACCCAATGGACAGCGGGCTTTCTTT.

The CDR3 nucleotides read TGCGCCAGCAGAGGACAAGTAGGCTCTGGAAACACCATATATTTT. Translation gives CASRGQVGSGNTIYF. The chain links TRBV5-1 to TRBJ1-3; D perhaps matches TRBD1 (5 bases). The V gene's germline CDR1 is SGHRS and CDR2 YFSETQ. The CDR3 has 15 amino acids. V lost 5 bases to trimming and J lost 0 bases, with 12 bases between them.

The V and J genes are TRBV27 and TRBJ1-1, with unresolved D. Germline V gene data show CDR1 as MNHEY and CDR2 as SMNVEV (reference sequence). Trimming took 1 base from V and 1 from J, leaving 4 bases between them. The CDR3 covers 13 residues. The CDR3, as DNA: TGTGCCAGCAGTTTATACAGGAACACTGAAGCTTTCTTT. It yields the protein CASSLYRNTEAFF.

The gene calls are TRBV6-1 and TRBJ2-2; TRBD1 matches 8 bases. This CDR3 is built from 18 residues. V lost 2 bases to trimming and J lost 0 bases; unmatched junction nucleotides: 8. Per the germline V gene, CDR1 is MNHNS and CDR2 is SASEGT. The CDR3 DNA reads TGTGCCAGCAGTGAAATTGGACAGGGTCGCGCGAACACCGGGGAGCTGTTTTTT. Its protein product is CASSEIGQGRANTGELFF.

The chain is built from TRBV5-1 and TRBJ2-3; 8 bases map to TRBD1. CDR1 SGHRS and CDR2 YFSETQ come from the germline V gene. Trimming at V came to 0 bases and at J to 7 bases, leaving 10 bases not matched to a gene. The CDR3 loop spans 16 amino acids. The CDR3 region is CASSLAGRGRMNTQYF. CDR3 nucleotides: TGCGCCAGCAGCTTGGCCGGCAGGGGGCGGATGAATACGCAGTATTTT.

The V gene is TRBV7-9, the J gene TRBJ1-2; no clear D. This CDR3 spans 13 amino acids. V lost 4 bases, J lost 9 bases, and 15 bases lay in between. Germline V gene lookup returns CDR1 SEHNR and CDR2 FQNEAQ (reference sequence). CDR3 sequence: CASSSQWAFSYTF. The DNA for the CDR3 is TGTGCCAGCAGCTCCCAGTGGGCTTTTAGCTACACCTTC.

Note on this clone: The same CDR3 can be traced to other DNA sequences in this sample. This sequence joins TRBV18 and TRBJ1-2; 9 bases match TRBD1. CDR3 length equals 14 residues. V was pared by 3 bases and J by 5 bases, with 4 bases of the junction left unmatched. From germline, CDR1 is KGHSH and CDR2 LQKENI. The CDR3 reads CASSPPGTGYGYTF. The CDR3, as DNA: TGTGCCAGCTCACCGCCCGGGACAGGGTATGGCTACACCTTC.

This clone was seen just once. This chain links TRBV2 with TRBJ1-1; D is ambiguous. Trimming stripped 3 bases from V and 4 bases from J, with 15 bases between. Germline V gives CDR1 SNHLY, CDR2 FYNNEI. The CDR3 is made up of 15 amino acids. CDR3 amino acids: CASSERAPRATEAFF. The CDR3 DNA sequence: TGTGCCAGCAGTGAGAGGGCTCCCCGAGCCACTGAAGCTTTCTTT.

The J gene is TRBJ1-3, the V gene TRBV6-5, with a possible D match to TRBD1 (5 bases). Looked up from germline, CDR1 is MNHEY and CDR2 is SVGAGI. The CDR3 runs to 14 residues. V gave up 6 bases and J gave up 3 bases, with 12 bases separating them. This CDR3 is CASRSGVFGNTIYF. The CDR3 nucleotides read TGTGCCAGCAGGTCGGGGGTCTTTGGAAACACCATATATTTT.

This clone was counted once. The rearrangement joins TRBV6-5 to TRBJ1-1, with 10 bases that match TRBD1. Trimming removed 6 bases from V and 4 bases from J; junction bases left unmatched: 5. The germline V gene has CDR1 MNHEY and CDR2 SVGAGI. The CDR3 length is 14 residues. The CDR3 here is CASRRDRGGTEAFF. The CDR3 nucleotides are TGTGCCAGCAGAAGGGACAGGGGCGGCACTGAAGCTTTCTTT.

This chain joins TRBV10-3 and TRBJ2-1; D is unresolved. V was trimmed by 5 bases and J by 7 bases, leaving 9 bases between them. Germline V CDR1 and CDR2: ENHRY, SYGVKD. There are 12 residues in the CDR3. The CDR3 loop reads CAISQFNNEQFF. The CDR3 coding sequence is TGTGCCATCAGTCAGTTTAATAATGAGCAGTTCTTC.

The rearrangement uses TRBV10-2 and TRBJ2-7; 9 bases are a match to TRBD1. Germline assignment: CDR1 WSHSY and CDR2 SAAADI. J gave up 4 bases and V 7 bases, and 5 bases lay outside the gene matches. The CDR3 extends over 13 amino acids. CDR3 amino acids: CASNGQGLYEQYF. The DNA for the CDR3 is TGCGCCAGCAACGGACAGGGGCTTTACGAGCAGTACTTC.

This clone turned up a few times. This rearrangement joins TRBV29-1 to TRBJ1-4; no definite D call. Trimming took off 6 bases at V and 6 bases at J, with 5 bases between the two ends. CDR1 SQVTM and CDR2 ANQGSEA come from the germline V gene. The CDR3 consists of 10 residues. CDR3 sequence: CSVQDEKLFF. The CDR3, as DNA: TGCAGCGTACAAGATGAAAAACTGTTTTTT.

This chain uses TRBV2 with TRBJ2-7; perhaps TRBD1 as D (6 bases). The CDR3 length is 13 residues. Trimming pared 8 bases from V and 0 bases from J, leaving 11 bases between. Looked up from germline, CDR1 is SNHLY and CDR2 is FYNNEI. For the CDR3, the DNA is TGTGCCAGCCGAACAGGGAACTCCTACGAGCAGTACTTC. Its translation is CASRTGNSYEQYF.

The rearrangement uses TRBV7-9 and TRBJ1-2; 7 nucleotides match TRBD1. Germline CDR1 is SEHNR and CDR2 is FQNEAQ (reference sequence). The CDR3 spans 13 residues. The V and J ends lost 5 bases and 6 bases, in that order; junction bases with no gene match: 6. The CDR3, as DNA: TGTGCCAGCAGCATAGGGGACAGTCATGGCTACACCTTC. Translating gives CASSIGDSHGYTF.

This clone was seen only once. The rearrangement links TRBV7-8 to TRBJ2-7, with 12 bases that match TRBD1. The junction had 7 bases not matched to a gene; V was cut back by 3 bases and J by 1 base. CDR1 and CDR2 from the germline V gene are SGHVS and FQNEAQ. The CDR3 totals 17 residues. The CDR3 nucleotides are TGTGCCAGCAGCTTGGGACAGGGGGCAGCTCCTTCCTACGAGCAGTACTTC. Its translation: CASSLGQGAAPSYEQYF.

This clone was seen more than once but under ten times. The chain carries TRBV18 and TRBJ1-2; D is perhaps TRBD1 (6 bases). CDR1 and CDR2 from the germline V gene are KGHSH and LQKENI. Trimming left V 0 bases short and J 7 bases short, with 18 bases between. The CDR3 spans 16 residues. CDR3 in DNA: TGTGCCAGCTCACCACCGGTGACGGGCCCCAGGGGTGGCTACACCTTC. As protein: CASSPPVTGPRGGYTF.

The chain has TRBV7-9 and TRBJ1-2; 12 bases are a match to TRBD1. Germline loops: CDR1 SEHNR, CDR2 FQNEAQ (reference sequence). The V and J ends lost 4 bases and 8 bases, in that order; junction bases with no gene match: 5. The CDR3 runs 14 residues. The CDR3 reads CASSWGQGAGGYTF. The CDR3 coding sequence is TGTGCCAGCAGCTGGGGACAGGGGGCAGGGGGCTACACCTTC.

The V and J genes are TRBV4-2 and TRBJ1-2, with 9 bases aligning to TRBD1. CDR1 is LGHNA and CDR2 is YNFKEQ in the germline V gene. V shed 1 base and J 6 bases; nucleotides not matched to a gene: 3. The CDR3 consists of 14 residues. CDR3 residues: CASSQGQGGDGYTF. DNA of the CDR3: TGTGCCAGCAGCCAAGGACAGGGGGGCGATGGCTACACCTTC.